This T cell receptor (beta chain) derives from a study of esophageal squamous cell carcinoma under preoperative chemotherapy. At the level of the study: Samples included peripheral blood T cells as well as tumor-infiltrating lymphocytes.

TCRdb recomputed calls from the PCR reads with MiXCR, one row per CDR3 protein. The table records 34,000 or so distinct CDR3 sequences, around half of them present only once. This CDR3 spans 15 amino acids. From germline, CDR1 is SGHVS and CDR2 FQNEAQ. Study-wide results and limits: After paclitaxel-nedaplatin, abundant clones were more likely to contract than amplify. After treatment, tumor-infiltrating lymphocytes apparently came partly from blood T cells. Chemotherapy was followed by significantly higher TCR diversity in peripheral T cells only, not tumor-infiltrating lymphocytes.

Time point specified: after preoperative PTX-NDP chemotherapy. With regard to this clonotype: Its cognate antigen is unknown. Sequence at one end of the junction differs from germline and may be a read error.

The J gene is TRBJ2-4, the V gene TRBV7-8, with 7 bases that match TRBD2. The J call may not be correct, given that the DNA end is closer to TRBJ2-3. The specimen was obtained from a patient given preoperative chemotherapy. The sequence was collected from a human donor with esophageal squamous cell carcinoma. The donor label of this sample is uncertain. The CDR3 spells CASGLGGWAKDIQYF. CDR3 in DNA: TGTGCCAGCGGCTTGGGGGGGTGGGCCAAAGACATTCAGTATTTT.